The rows below give T cell receptor beta chains drawn from one sample of a study of human T cells and chemical hapten exposure. TCRdb recomputed calls from the RACE reads with MiXCR, one row per CDR3 protein. This table holds approximately 340,000 distinct CDR3 sequences, roughly 6.9% found once. The sample here was whole blood, taken in connection with sensitization to the hapten diphenylcyclopropenone (DPC). The receptors originated from a woman aged 18-35 years with alopecia areata. Some clones in this sample may be carry-over from other donors' samples. Each CDR3 is given without its conserved first and last residue. Each record gives: V gene, J gene, CDR3 protein.

TRBV5-6,TRBJ2-1,ASSLGPNNEQF
TRBV24-1,TRBJ1-1,AINWAALNTEAF
TRBV7-9,TRBJ2-1,ASSRGYSSYNEQF
TRBV6-5,TRBJ2-7,ASSYSRPRQGNSYEQY
TRBV12-3/TRBV12-4,TRBJ2-2,ASSLEQGANTGELF
TRBV6-1,TRBJ2-7,ASSSYTRQGIVEQY
TRBV6-6,TRBJ1-1,ASSGRGQPNTEAF
TRBV12-3/TRBV12-4,TRBJ1-2,ASSLSRRGDGYT
TRBV5-1,TRBJ1-6,ASTPEGTVNSPLH
TRBV3-1,TRBJ1-5,ASSQGLAGGNQPQH
TRBV12-3/TRBV12-4,TRBJ1-2,ASGHRGMNGYT
TRBV27,TRBJ2-3,ASSKRPKTSGSTDTQY
TRBV2,TRBJ1-2,ASSEMYGYT
TRBV5-6,TRBJ2-7,ASSYGAPSWYEQY
TRBV5-1,TRBJ2-1,ASSLQGPSYNEQF
TRBV3-1,TRBJ1-6,ASSQYPRPVSSYNSPLH
TRBV20-1,TRBJ2-7,SARPRIEIYEQY
TRBV5-4,TRBJ1-6,ASSLSFGAWNNSPLH
TRBV27,TRBJ1-4,ASRRDGTTNEKLF
TRBV14,TRBJ2-3,ASSQSVADTQY
TRBV6-1,TRBJ2-6,ASYPAGTGWAGANVLT
TRBV4-1,TRBJ2-7,ASSQTGLYEQY
TRBV10-3,TRBJ2-4,AISEWGEETKNIQY
TRBV6-5,TRBJ2-2,ASSRLGGEGELF
TRBV7-9,TRBJ1-2,ASSSTGEVNYGYT
TRBV28,TRBJ2-1,ASSPLRGTADNEQF